The clone carrying this T cell receptor (beta chain) was seen more than once but under ten times. Its matching antigen is unknown. The CDR3 covers 15 residues. Trimming shortened V by 4 bases and J by 6 bases, and 15 bases separated the two germline ends. CDR1 is SGHVS, CDR2 FNYEAQ, per germline. Assay: immunoSEQ multiplex PCR; the TCRdb copy retains only in-frame clones and omits some. The sample carries several thousand clones, just over 65% recorded once. The data belong to a study of CD8 T cell repertoires and HIV-1 epitope variants. At the level of the study: Tested: three Gag epitope families, Nef HW9 and YT9. Study observations and caveats: No clonotypes responded to the TAALDMSHF plasma variant; 4 or 5 recognized KF9, one HW9.

V and J are TRBV7-6 and TRBJ2-2, with D uncertain. This receptor was identified in a male donor with HIV. Sample: cultured CD8+ T cells derived from PBMCs. The CDR3 reads CASSSLASQSGELFF. In DNA form, the CDR3 reads TGTGCCAGCAGCTCCCTTGCTAGTCAATCCGGGGAGCTGTTTTTT. The complete variable domain, with remaining parts taken from reference TRBV7-6 and TRBJ2-2, reads GAGVSQSPRYKVTKRGQDVALRCDPISGHVSLYWYRQALGQGPEFLTYFNYEAQQDKSGLPNDRFSAERPEGSISTLTIQRTEQRDSAMYRCASSSLASQSGELFFGEGSRLTVL.